The TCR beta chain under discussion was sequenced for a study of cytomegalovirus exposure and HLA in healthy donors (dated by TCRdb to 2017 to 2019). The study in broad terms: According to an earlier analysis of several hundred of the donors, some 170 million T cells yielded 95 million to 140 million unique TCR beta sequences and 276 Gb of sequence data. The T cell repertoires of several hundred subjects were profiled by immunosequencing and related to cytomegalovirus serostatus. Among 398 genotyped donors of the cohort, an average of about 240,000 unique TCR beta nucleotide sequences were sequenced per donor, around a sixth of them non-productive. Rather than using new phenotypic data, the later analysis identified candidate immune exposures from TCR beta sequences and from how often those sequences occurred across donors. About 300 gigabases of sequencing data and tens of millions of unique TCR sequences were included in an early release covering several hundred HLA-typed donors. Every discovery cohort repertoire had been produced on one sequencing platform. A later genetic analysis used genome-wide SNP genotypes for about 55% of the 666 donors, treating that subset as a discovery cohort. A separate validation cohort of about 110 different subjects was used in addition to the 666-subject first cohort. The study aimed to test whether signatures of past pathogen exposure could be identified by cataloging public T cell receptors. To study patterns of TCR occurrence, a later analysis re-analyzed previously published TCR beta repertoires from several hundred donors and added high-resolution HLA genotyping. HLA typing included class I and class II loci at four-digit resolution. Of the 398 genotyped donors, roughly 85% fell in the genetic ancestry cluster associated with self-reported Caucasian donors. An earlier analysis of 500 to 650 of the donors applied high-throughput TCR beta sequencing to assess whether each TCR beta V gene segment acted as functional or pseudogenic. To predict cytomegalovirus infection status, the study brought together high-throughput TCR immunosequencing, statistical association of individual TCRs with disease status, and machine learning. Five DR-DQ haplotypes were treated as single units for association and clustering because of strong linkage in the cohort. Typing coverage differed by locus: A, B, C, DRB1 and DQB1 were typed in about 629-630 donors, DQA1 in 522, DPA1 in some 570, and DPB1 in 472. Donor age, sex, ethnicity and CMV serostatus were collected together with the repertoire data.

Overall study results and their limits: When HLA alleles, especially DR and DQ, strongly co-occurred, TCR associations were difficult to assign to individual alleles. In an earlier analysis of approximately 590 of the donors, most TCR beta V segments appeared in productive rearrangements about 87% or about 30% of the time, broadly matching IMGT annotations. Most CMV-associated TCR beta chains appeared to be HLA-restricted in a later analysis, and the HLA associations seemed to be driven largely by CMV exposure. In a later genetic analysis, fewer N-insertions in productive TCRs were reported among donors in an Asian-associated ancestry cluster than the roughly 700-donor mean. In vitro tests confirmed that a few of the cytomegalovirus-associated TCR beta chains recognize cytomegalovirus antigens. Roughly 15 rarely observed V segments, including chromosome 9 orphons, were excluded from the earlier analysis of some 590 of the donors because counts were too low. Specific HLA alleles were associated with over 15,000 TCR beta sequences at a false discovery rate of 0.05 in a later analysis. Across donors, most TCR sequences were observed very rarely, whereas some public TCRs were present in many individuals. This cohort had only TCR beta chains sequenced, and the lack of alpha or paired-chain data limited which features could be detected. The study listed 164 TCR beta chains as associated with cytomegalovirus. V-gene and J-gene trimming of TCR beta chains was associated with a missense DCLRE1C variant in a later genetic analysis, and the association was replicated in an independent cohort. Linkage disequilibrium might explain the correlated functional status among segregating V segments, but an unknown experimental factor could not be ruled out. A further reported finding was that TCR beta sequences accurately predicted the HLA-A and HLA-B alleles for most subjects in the first cohort. A cluster of highly shared sequence variants was judged likely to represent a technical artifact of the sequencing pipeline. Because HLA typing was unavailable for some donors at each locus, only the typed subset was used in association tests. Several of the top co-occurrence clusters appeared to be linked to parvovirus B19, influenza, CMV and Epstein-Barr virus, according to a later analysis. The classifier was reported to diagnose cytomegalovirus status with high specificity and sensitivity in both the original and validation cohorts. In a later analysis, HLA-associated TCR beta chains showed more clonal expansion and lower generation probabilities than non-associated chains that were equally common. The only immune exposure information available for the cohort was CMV serostatus. A later analysis found that TCR association rates varied across HLA loci, with DRB1 alleles showing the most associated TCRs and HLA-C alleles the fewest. The authors suggested that the approach could potentially be extended to other disease states and immunological phenotypes. Sequencing depth was assumed to be roughly uniform across donors in the presence/absence analyses, though that assumption may not hold. Because the 87-base-pair reads could not distinguish some IMGT-functional V segments, including TRBV6-2 and TRBV6-3, those segments were excluded.

For this clone: The antigen it binds to is not known. Base qualities are not provided; no much larger clone lies one nucleotide away.

Library method: the immunoSEQ multiplex PCR assay. The multiplex PCR relied on a mix of 60 forward primers for TCR Vbeta segments and 13 reverse primers for TCR Jbeta segments. The CDR3 region of rearranged TCR beta genes was amplified from genomic DNA by a multiplex PCR assay. Amplified TCR beta libraries were sequenced as 87-base-pair reads on the Illumina HiSeq System. The authors' pipeline ran thus. Across the 670 or so repertoires, a later analysis counted 60 million to 90 million unique TCR beta chains, 8.5 million to 12 million of which were shared by at least two donors. To remove PCR and sequencing errors, raw reads were error-corrected and collapsed into unique sequences using a nearest-neighbor algorithm that merged closely related sequences. To assign V, D and J gene segments, CDR3 sequences were aligned to IMGT reference sequences. For a sequence to be retained, a match of at least six nucleotides was required to both a V gene segment and a J gene segment. A rearrangement counted as productive if the CDR3 had no stop codons and remained in frame with V and J, and every other rearrangement counted as non-productive. Following IMGT convention, CDR3 was defined as the stretch from the second conserved V-encoded cysteine up to the conserved J-encoded phenylalanine. In an earlier analysis of approximately 590 of the donors, sequences lacking an unambiguous match to a single V gene segment were excluded. An earlier analysis of 500 to 600 of the donors classified V segments as functional when productive rearrangements were above 56.7% and as segregating when the standard deviation between donors was above 5%. A statistical classification framework was built to diagnose cytomegalovirus status from the catalog of TCR beta chain sequences. In a later analysis, V and J genes were assigned by comparing TCR nucleotide sequences against IMGT/GENE-DB human TR gene sequences. In a later analysis, CDR3 sequences and most-parsimonious VDJ recombination scenarios were assigned using the TCRdist pipeline. In a later analysis, each TCR beta chain was defined by its CDR3 amino acid sequence together with its V-gene family, and reads lacking a unique V-gene family were excluded. In a later analysis, 550 to 650 highly shared, low-generation-probability nucleotide sequences were removed to address suspected cross-contamination and a sequencing artifact. In a later analysis, a clonal expansion index was calculated for each public chain from normalized within-repertoire ranks of inferred template counts. In a later analysis, generation probabilities were computed with a VDJ recombination model fitted to out-of-frame rearrangements, and the resulting probabilities were checked against IGoR. A later analysis scored TCR-TCR, TCR-HLA and TCR-CMV co-occurrence with hypergeometric tests, applying a repertoire-size bias correction to TCR pairs. False discovery rates were estimated in a later analysis by permuting HLA or CMV assignments 20 times. In a later analysis, co-occurring TCRs were grouped using DBSCAN, and TCRdist sequence similarity was added for clustering within HLA-allele-positive subsets. Co-occurrence clustering excluded repertoires with fewer than 30,000 or more than 120,000 public chains, plus five with anomalous nucleotide sharing. Imported from immuneACCESS, the table was reduced by TCRdb to in-frame sequences with V and J called. These copies leave out some clones; in studies compared against another copy, an unresolved V gene accounts for under half, and the cause of the remainder is not known. The V and J calls and clone size come from that table; D and trimming were worked out from the DNA. For this sample the table gives around 180,000 clones, of which roughly 77% were detected only once. The ten top clones hold around 1.5% of the sample.

The CDR3 measures 17 amino acids from cysteine to phenylalanine. Only the CDR3 DNA is retained, 51 bases long and in frame from the first base. The germline V gene yields LGHNA for CDR1 and YSLEER for CDR2. From V the trimming removes 4 bases and from J it removes 5 bases, while the gene matches leave 13 bases of the junction unaccounted for. In total, over 600 healthy bone marrow donors made up the cohort. At the time of sampling, all cohort members were nominally healthy, though unrecorded immune exposures were likely present. The donor was CMV seronegative and was included in the group of 352 seronegative cohort members. A peripheral blood sample was collected from each donor, and TCR beta sequencing was performed on peripheral blood mononuclear cells. Genomic DNA was extracted from the blood cell samples with the Qiagen DNeasy Blood Extraction Kit.

The origin of this receptor is a woman aged 45-65 years in good health and CMV-seronegative. The source material was PBMCs. Recombination connected TRBV4-3 to TRBJ1-2; 10 central nucleotides agree with TRBD1. DNA sequence: TGCGCCAGCAGCCTCACGGCGGGGACAGGGGACCCGTATGGCTACACCTTC. This codes for CASSLTAGTGDPYGYTF.